The 6 T cell receptor beta chains below come from one sample, sequenced in a study of siplizumab effects on memory and regulatory T cells. Sequencing was performed with immunoSEQ multiplex PCR; in TCRdb, only in-frame clones are kept and a portion is missing. The sample records around 86,000 clones, 94% being singletons. The sample was non-Treg CD4+ T cells sorted from blood. The receptors come from a human donor in good health.

The genes are TRBV30 and TRBJ1-5; D possibly corresponds to TRBD1 (6 bases). Germline-derived CDR1 and CDR2 are GTSNPN and SVGIG (reference sequence). CDR3 length equals 19 residues. Between the trimmed V and J ends, which lost 0 bases and 0 bases, there was a span of 21 bases. The chain's CDR3 is CAWSVGAGTYTISNQPQHF. CDR3 nucleotide sequence: TGTGCCTGGAGTGTAGGCGCAGGGACATACACCATTAGCAATCAGCCCCAGCATTTT. Variable domain in full (rest from reference TRBV30 and TRBJ1-5): SQTIHQWPATLVQPVGSPLSLECTVEGTSNPNLYWYRQAAGRGLQLLFYSVGIGQISSEVPQNLSASRPQDRQFILSSKKLLLSDSGFYLCAWSVGAGTYTISNQPQHFGDGTRLSIL.

The rearrangement uses TRBV30 and TRBJ2-2; D possibly uses TRBD1 or TRBD2 (5 bases each). V was shortened by 2 bases and J by 9 bases, with 19 bases between the two germline ends. Germline V gene sequence: CDR1 GTSNPN, CDR2 SVGIG (reference sequence). The CDR3 is made up of 15 amino acids. The CDR3 region has the DNA TGTGCCTGGAGTCCCGGGACCGACCTAGAACGGGAGCTGTTTTTT. It yields the protein CAWSPGTDLERELFF.

The rearrangement joins TRBV10-3 to TRBJ2-6; no definite D call. This CDR3 contains 17 residues. The V end was cut by 2 bases, the J end by 4 bases, with 15 bases between. Germline V lookup: CDR1 ENHRY, CDR2 SYGVKD. CDR3 in amino acids: CAISEGPSRSGANVLTF. The CDR3 coding sequence is TGTGCCATCAGTGAGGGACCGTCTAGGTCAGGGGCCAACGTCCTGACTTTC.

This rearrangement joins TRBV7-9 to TRBJ1-2, with D perhaps matching TRBD1 (6 bases). V lost 5 bases and J lost 2, with 18 bases in between. The CDR3 is 16 residues long. Looked up from germline, CDR1 is SEHNR and CDR2 is FQNEAQ (reference sequence). The CDR3 is CASSLPGGGGNYGYTF. CDR3 coding DNA: TGTGCCAGCAGCCTACCTGGAGGGGGGGGCAACTATGGCTACACCTTC.

This chain connects TRBV28 to TRBJ1-2; 8 nucleotides match TRBD1. This CDR3 contains 13 residues. The ends lost 3 bases at V and 7 bases at J; junction bases unmatched: 4. The germline CDR1 and CDR2 sequences are MDHEN and SYDVKM. This CDR3 is CASSFSGGRGYTF. DNA of the CDR3: TGTGCCAGCAGTTTTTCAGGGGGCCGTGGCTACACCTTC.

The V gene is TRBV5-4, the J gene TRBJ1-1, with D perhaps matching TRBD1 (6 bases). With 2 bases removed from V and 4 bases from J, the gap between germline ends came to 12 bases. Germline V lookup: CDR1 SGHNT, CDR2 YYREEE (reference sequence). This CDR3 has 14 amino acids. The CDR3 protein is CASSFRGGGTEAFF. CDR3 DNA: TGTGCCAGCAGCTTCAGGGGAGGGGGCACTGAAGCTTTCTTT.